The 26 T cell receptor beta chains reported below all come from one sample, sequenced in a study of blood T cell repertoires in COVID-19. Only in-frame clones appear in the TCRdb table, and some are missing; sequencing was by immunoSEQ multiplex PCR. The sample shows 200,000 to 300,000 clones, about 89% of them seen only once. Sample: PBMCs or T cells enriched from blood (not recorded which). The source of these receptors is a woman younger than 35 who had recovered from COVID-19.

Comments on this clone: This sample also contains other DNA sequences that code for the same CDR3. The rearrangement joins TRBV28 to TRBJ1-2; 8 nucleotides match TRBD1. The CDR3 runs 14 residues. Unmatched junction bases numbered 7, after V lost 5 bases and J lost 5 bases. CDR1 and CDR2 (germline): MDHEN, SYDVKM. This chain's CDR3 is CASSPGTGVYGYTF. In DNA, the CDR3 is TGTGCCAGCAGTCCAGGGACAGGTGTGTATGGCTACACCTTC.

The rearrangement joins TRBV2 to TRBJ1-4; D not certain. The germline V gene has CDR1 SNHLY and CDR2 FYNNEI. The CDR3 covers 13 residues. Between the trimmed V and J ends, which lost 1 base and 13 bases, there was a span of 13 bases. The CDR3 DNA reads TGTGCCAGCAGTGAAGAAGGGTGGAGGAGACTGTTTTTT. As protein: CASSEEGWRRLFF.

This clone was seen only a few times. The chain combines TRBV6-5 with TRBJ1-6, with 8 positions matching TRBD1. Germline loops: CDR1 MNHEY, CDR2 SVGAGI. V was clipped by 5 bases and J by 8 bases; unmatched bases: 8. The CDR3 contains 15 residues. DNA of the CDR3: TGTGCCAGCAGTAGAGGAGGACAGGGAGATTCACCCCTCCACTTT. This gives the protein CASSRGGQGDSPLHF.

This rearrangement joins TRBV3-1 (or the pseudogene TRBV3-2) to TRBJ2-7; the D gene is possibly TRBD2 (6 bases). Trimming stripped 0 bases from V and 10 bases from J, with 7 bases between. Germline CDR1 is LGHDT and CDR2 is YNNKEL (reference sequence). The length of the CDR3 is 11 residues. The CDR3 DNA is TGTGCCAGCAGCCAAGAGACTAGACAGTACTTC. It translates to CASSQETRQYF.

This clone has just a few counts. V and J are TRBV4-3 and TRBJ1-2; D possibly corresponds to TRBD1 (5 bases). This CDR3 is built from 16 residues. Germline CDR1 reads LGHNA; CDR2 reads YSLEER. Trimming left V 1 base short and J 5 bases short, with 17 bases between. CDR3 nucleotides: TGCGCCAGCAGCCAAGCCTACAGGAGGGTGGGGTATGGCTACACCTTC. This codes for CASSQAYRRVGYGYTF.

The rearrangement uses TRBV7-2 and TRBJ1-4; possible D gene TRBD1, 6 bases. Germline CDR1 SGHTA, CDR2 FQGNSA. There are 20 residues in the CDR3. V dropped 0 bases and J dropped 0 bases, with 20 bases sitting between them. The CDR3 DNA reads TGTGCCAGCAGCTTAGCGCGGCCAGGGGATCTCCTTTCAACTAATGAAAAACTGTTTTTT. This translates into CASSLARPGDLLSTNEKLFF.

The chain employs TRBV5-6 and TRBJ2-1, with TRBD2 identical over 11 bases. CDR1 SGHDT and CDR2 YYEEEE come from the germline V gene. J was trimmed by 3 bases and V by 4 bases; bases with no gene match: 3. The CDR3 is 15 residues long. CDR3 amino acids: CASSTGLAVYNEQFF. The CDR3 bases are TGTGCCAGCAGCACGGGACTAGCGGTCTACAATGAGCAGTTCTTC.

The rearrangement uses TRBV28 and TRBJ1-2, with D unresolved. The V end was cut by 6 bases, the J end by 1 base, with 9 bases between. This CDR3 has 13 residues. The germline CDR1 and CDR2 sequences are MDHEN and SYDVKM. CDR3 sequence (DNA): TGTGCCAGCAGACCACTTGTTAACTATGGCTACACCTTC. It codes for CASRPLVNYGYTF.

The count of this clone is one. V is TRBV4-1 and J is TRBJ2-1; 9 bases fit TRBD1. V shed 1 base, J shed 8 bases, and the junction held 9 bases outside the gene matches. The CDR3 is 16 residues long. Germline CDR1 is MGHRA and CDR2 is YSYEKL. CDR3 region: CASSQVPGQGLYEQFF. Here the CDR3 DNA reads TGCGCCAGCAGCCAAGTTCCGGGACAGGGTCTCTATGAGCAGTTCTTC.

The rearrangement joins TRBV27 to TRBJ1-6; TRBD1 matches 7 bases. J was trimmed by 7 bases and V by 6 bases; bases with no gene match: 12. The germline CDR1 and CDR2 sequences are MNHEY and SMNVEV (reference sequence). The CDR3 totals 16 residues. Written as DNA, the CDR3 is TGTGCCAGCAGCTCGCCGGGACAGCGGTTAAATTCACCCCTCCACTTT. Translated: CASSSPGQRLNSPLHF.

This clone showed up just a few times. The rearrangement joins TRBV27 to TRBJ2-2, with D perhaps TRBD2 (5 bases). The germline V gene has CDR1 MNHEY and CDR2 SMNVEV (reference sequence). CDR3 length: 17 amino acids. The ends were cut back, 0 bases at V and 3 bases at J, with 14 bases in the middle. CDR3 coding DNA: TGTGCCAGCAGTTTATCGGAGGACCCTGGGGACACCGGGGAGCTGTTTTTT. Translation gives CASSLSEDPGDTGELFF.

The rearrangement links TRBV25-1 to TRBJ1-3; no clear D. The CDR3 extends over 16 amino acids. Germline CDR1 is MGHDK and CDR2 is SYGVNS. V dropped 10 bases and J dropped 3 bases, with 22 bases sitting between them. The CDR3 nucleotides read TGTGCCACCAACCACCCACCGATAGCCGTTGGAAACACCATATATTTT. Protein sequence: CATNHPPIAVGNTIYF.

V is TRBV19 and J is TRBJ2-1, with TRBD1 identical over 8 bases. Per germline, CDR1 LNHDA and CDR2 SQIVND (reference sequence). The CDR3 contains 16 residues. The trim removed 3 bases at V and 6 bases at J, leaving 10 bases unmatched. In nucleotides, the CDR3 is TGTGCCAGTAGTATTCTCCGGGACAGGTGGGGCAATGAGCAGTTCTTC. Encoded protein: CASSILRDRWGNEQFF.

The chain links TRBV19 to TRBJ2-3, with 8 positions matching TRBD1. CDR3 size: 18 residues. V lost 0 bases and J lost 2; bases outside the gene matches: 10. Germline CDR1 is LNHDA and CDR2 is SQIVND (reference sequence). CDR3 DNA: TGTGCCAGTAGTATAGATCTATGGGGACAGGACCACACAGATACGCAGTATTTT. This translates into CASSIDLWGQDHTDTQYF.

The chain links TRBV4-3 to TRBJ2-5; 7 bases are a match to TRBD2. The CDR3 sequence is 15 residues long. The germline V gene has CDR1 LGHNA and CDR2 YSLEER. The J segment lost 1 base and the V segment lost 2 bases, leaving 4 bases of the junction unmatched. CDR3 coding DNA: TGCGCCAGCAGCCAAAGCGGGGAATCCCAAGAGACCCAGTACTTC. Translating it yields CASSQSGESQETQYF.

The rearrangement joins TRBV9 to TRBJ2-1; 15 nucleotides line up with TRBD2. This CDR3 is 15 amino acids long. Trimming removed 3 bases from V and 6 bases from J; junction bases left unmatched: 1. Per the germline V gene, CDR1 is SGDLS and CDR2 is YYNGEE. The CDR3 bases are TGTGCCAGCAGCGGGACTAGCGGGAGGGTCAATGAGCAGTTCTTC. Residues: CASSGTSGRVNEQFF.

This clone appeared a single time. This chain joins TRBV7-8 and TRBJ2-6, with D uncertain. This CDR3 has 17 residues. Trimming stripped 1 base from V and 0 bases from J, with 10 bases between. Germline V CDR1 and CDR2: SGHVS, FQNEAQ. The CDR3 DNA follows: TGTGCCAGCAGCTTAGGATCAGTGATCTCTGGGGCCAACGTCCTGACTTTC. This codes for CASSLGSVISGANVLTF.

The CDR3, as DNA: TGTGCCTGGAGTGTAAACAGGTTCCGCTCCTATAATTCACCCCTCCACTTT. It specifies CAWSVNRFRSYNSPLHF. The chain has TRBV30 and TRBJ1-6; perhaps TRBD1 as D (5 bases). CDR1 and CDR2 from the germline V gene are GTSNPN and SVGIG (reference sequence). The CDR3 has 17 residues. The germline V and J ends were trimmed by 0 bases and 0 bases, with 12 bases remaining between them.

The V call is TRBV21-1, the J call TRBJ2-3; TRBD1 is the table's D call and was not checked against the DNA. TRBV21-1 is classified as a pseudogene. This CDR3 region has 14 residues. CDR3 sequence reads: CASSTFVQGETQYF. As DNA, the CDR3 is TGTGCCAGCAGCACCTTCGTACAGGGTGAGACGCAGTATTTT.

The chain links TRBV5-4 to TRBJ1-1; no definite D call. Germline-derived CDR1 and CDR2 are SGHNT and YYREEE (reference sequence). Between the trimmed V and J ends, which lost 4 bases and 5 bases, there was a span of 15 bases. The CDR3 runs to 14 residues. In DNA form, the CDR3 reads TGTGCCAGCAGCCCGGAACCCGCGGGGACTGAAGCTTTCTTT. Translated, it gives CASSPEPAGTEAFF.

This chain links TRBV11-2 with TRBJ2-7, with 8 bases that match TRBD1. The trim removed 2 bases at V and 2 bases at J, leaving 8 bases unmatched. Germline assignment: CDR1 SGHAT and CDR2 FQNNGV. The CDR3 contains 16 residues. The DNA of the CDR3 is TGTGCCAGCAGCTTATATGCTGGGACAGGAACCTACGAGCAGTACTTC. This gives the protein CASSLYAGTGTYEQYF.

The chain recombines TRBV2 with TRBJ2-5; TRBD1 might be the D (6 bases). Germline V gives CDR1 SNHLY, CDR2 FYNNEI. The CDR3 runs 15 residues. The germline V and J ends were trimmed by 8 bases and 2 bases, with 18 bases remaining between them. This CDR3 is CASRPDTGIQETQYF. DNA of the CDR3: TGTGCCAGCCGCCCAGACACAGGGATACAAGAGACCCAGTACTTC. The full variable domain, its missing parts supplied by reference TRBV2 and TRBJ2-5, is EPEVTQTPSHQVTQMGQEVILRCVPISNHLYFYWYRQILGQKVEFLVSFYNNEISEKSEIFDDQFSVERPDGSNFTLKIRSTKLEDSAMYFCASRPDTGIQETQYFGPGTRLLVL.

V usage is TRBV7-9 and J usage is TRBJ2-1; TRBD2 aligns across 9 bases. This CDR3 is 18 amino acids long. Germline values: CDR1 SEHNR, CDR2 FQNEAQ (reference sequence). V lost 10 bases and J lost 0; bases outside the gene matches: 16. CDR3 sequence (DNA): TGTGCCATCAACATGGGCCTAGCGGGAACCAGCTCCTACAATGAGCAGTTCTTC. The encoded protein is CAINMGLAGTSSYNEQFF.

This chain uses TRBV9 with TRBJ2-6, with D unresolved. The germline CDR1 and CDR2 sequences are SGDLS and YYNGEE. With 4 bases removed from V and 0 bases from J, the gap between germline ends came to 14 bases. This CDR3 comprises 17 residues. The DNA of the CDR3 is TGTGCCAGCAGCCACCCGGTCGGTCTCTCTGGGGCCAACGTCCTGACTTTC. Amino acids: CASSHPVGLSGANVLTF.

This clone was found once. The chain carries TRBV27 and TRBJ2-7; 8 bases line up with TRBD2. Unmatched junction bases numbered 2, after V lost 4 bases and J lost 0 bases. CDR3 length: 14 residues. CDR1 and CDR2 from the germline V gene are MNHEY and SMNVEV (reference sequence). The CDR3 DNA follows: TGTGCCAGCAGTTATAGCGGGAACTCCTACGAGCAGTACTTC. It encodes CASSYSGNSYEQYF.

The V call is TRBV19, the J call TRBJ2-5; TRBD1 aligns across 8 bases. J gave up 4 bases and V 5 bases, and 6 bases lay outside the gene matches. Per germline, CDR1 LNHDA and CDR2 SQIVND (reference sequence). CDR3 size: 14 residues. The CDR3 sequence is CASSSQGASETQYF. The DNA for the CDR3 is TGTGCCAGTAGTTCCCAGGGGGCTTCAGAGACCCAGTACTTC.